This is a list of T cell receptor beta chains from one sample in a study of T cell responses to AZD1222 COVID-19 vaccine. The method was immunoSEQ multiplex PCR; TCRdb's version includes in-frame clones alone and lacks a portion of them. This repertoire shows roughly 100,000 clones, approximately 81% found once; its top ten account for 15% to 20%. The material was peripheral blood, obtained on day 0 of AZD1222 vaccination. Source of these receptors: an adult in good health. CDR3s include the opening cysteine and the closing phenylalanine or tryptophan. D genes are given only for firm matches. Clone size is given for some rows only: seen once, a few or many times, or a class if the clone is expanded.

cdr3_aa: CASSRAVSNQPQHF; cdr3_nt: TGTGCCAGTAGTAGGGCGGTTAGCAATCAGCCCCAGCATTTT; cdr3_length: 14; v_call: TRBV19; d_call: -; clone_size: -; j_call: TRBJ1-5
cdr3_aa: CASSLPGGVGYTF; cdr3_nt: TGTGCCAGCAGCCTCCCCGGGGGGGTTGGCTACACCTTC; cdr3_length: 13; v_call: TRBV11-2; d_call: -; clone_size: -; j_call: TRBJ1-2
cdr3_aa: CASSPQSGRQETQYF; cdr3_nt: TGTGCCAGCAGCCCCCAGTCTGGGCGCCAAGAGACCCAGTACTTC; cdr3_length: 15; v_call: TRBV7-9; d_call: -; clone_size: -; j_call: TRBJ2-5
cdr3_aa: CASSIGPGAGNTIYF; cdr3_nt: TGTGCCAGTAGTATAGGCCCGGGAGCTGGAAACACCATATATTTT; cdr3_length: 15; v_call: TRBV19; d_call: -; clone_size: -; j_call: TRBJ1-3
cdr3_aa: CASTRAQAHYGYTF; cdr3_nt: TGTGCCAGTACTCGGGCGCAGGCTCACTATGGCTACACCTTC; cdr3_length: 14; v_call: TRBV19; d_call: -; clone_size: -; j_call: TRBJ1-2
cdr3_aa: CASSLDGSRDTQYF; cdr3_nt: TGCGCCAGCAGCTTGGATGGGTCCCGAGATACGCAGTATTTT; cdr3_length: 14; v_call: TRBV5-1; d_call: -; clone_size: -; j_call: TRBJ2-3
cdr3_aa: CASSQENGYEQYF; cdr3_nt: TGTGCCAGCAGCCAAGAAAACGGGTACGAGCAGTACTTC; cdr3_length: 13; v_call: TRBV4-2; d_call: -; clone_size: once; j_call: TRBJ2-7
cdr3_aa: CASNYYEQYF; cdr3_nt: TGTGCCAGCAATTACTACGAGCAGTACTTC; cdr3_length: 10; v_call: TRBV6-5; d_call: -; clone_size: -; j_call: TRBJ2-7
cdr3_aa: CSASASQGARTNSPLHF; cdr3_nt: TGCAGTGCTAGTGCGTCACAGGGTGCAAGGACGAATTCACCCCTCCACTTT; cdr3_length: 17; v_call: TRBV20-1; d_call: -; clone_size: -; j_call: TRBJ1-6
cdr3_aa: CASSLTDTNQPQHF; cdr3_nt: TGTGCCAGCAGTTTAACGGACACCAATCAGCCCCAGCATTTT; cdr3_length: 14; v_call: TRBV28; d_call: -; clone_size: -; j_call: TRBJ1-5
cdr3_aa: CASSLSNSAPGAFF; cdr3_nt: TGCGCCAGCAGCTTGTCTAACTCAGCCCCGGGAGCTTTCTTT; cdr3_length: 14; v_call: TRBV5-1; d_call: -; clone_size: -; j_call: TRBJ1-1